The 21 T cell receptor beta chains listed next were all sequenced from one sample in a study of shared clonotypes between healthy human individuals. Clones were sequenced by immunoSEQ multiplex PCR, and TCRdb holds only the in-frame ones, with some missing. The sample consists of 2 million to 3 million clones, roughly 93% of them appearing once. The sequenced sample consisted of naive CD4+ T cells from PBMCs. Documented subset: CD45RA+ positively selected. Every receptor here comes from a young man in good health. Some clones in this sample may be carry-over from other donors' samples.

V gene TRBV4-1 combines with J gene TRBJ2-3; D gene uncertain. CDR1 is MGHRA, CDR2 YSYEKL, per germline. With 0 bases removed from V and 2 bases from J, the gap between germline ends came to 9 bases. The CDR3 totals 15 residues. The CDR3 DNA sequence: TGCGCCAGCAGCCAAGACAGGAGATACACAGATACGCAGTATTTT. This translates into CASSQDRRYTDTQYF.

The gene calls are TRBV7-3 and TRBJ2-1, with unresolved D. This CDR3 contains 13 residues. The V end was cut by 4 bases, the J end by 4 bases, with 8 bases between. The germline gives CDR1 SGHTA, CDR2 FQGTGA. The DNA for the CDR3 is TGTGCCAGCAGCTCAAGCGCGTACAATGAGCAGTTCTTC. This codes for CASSSSAYNEQFF.

The V call is TRBV5-4, the J call TRBJ1-3; D is uncertain. Germline values: CDR1 SGHNT, CDR2 YYREEE (reference sequence). This CDR3 has 13 amino acids. V gave up 4 bases and J gave up 2 bases, with 7 bases separating them. In nucleotides, the CDR3 is TGTGCCAGCAGCCCCTCTACTGGAAACACCATATATTTT. It yields the protein CASSPSTGNTIYF.

To note about this clone: Other DNA sequences within the sample encode an identical CDR3. This chain joins TRBV7-8 and TRBJ2-7, with D unresolved. CDR3 length: 11 residues. Trimming pared 5 bases from V and 1 base from J, leaving 3 bases between. The V gene's germline CDR1 is SGHVS and CDR2 FQNEAQ. The CDR3 is CASSRSYEQYF. The CDR3 DNA is TGTGCCAGCAGCCGGTCCTACGAGCAGTACTTC. Drawing the rest from reference TRBV7-8 and TRBJ2-7, the complete variable domain is GAGVSQSPRYKVAKRGQDVALRCDPISGHVSLFWYQQALGQGPEFLTYFQNEAQLDKSGLPSDRFFAERPEGSVSTLKIQRTQQEDSAVYLCASSRSYEQYFGPGTRLTVT.

The rearrangement links TRBV29-1 to TRBJ2-7, with TRBD1 identical over 9 bases. The trim removed 5 bases at V and 5 bases at J, leaving 10 bases unmatched. Germline CDR1 SQVTM, CDR2 ANQGSEA. The CDR3 covers 14 residues. CDR3 residues: CSVQNPGQGDEQYF. CDR3 bases: TGCAGCGTTCAAAATCCGGGACAGGGTGACGAGCAGTACTTC.

The chain carries TRBV5-6 and TRBJ2-7, with TRBD2 matching 7 bases. Germline CDR1 and CDR2: SGHDT and YYEEEE. This CDR3 is 15 amino acids long. V trimming: 0 bases; J trimming: 6 bases; junction bases outside the gene matches: 9. CDR3 amino acids: CASSLDGGGPLEQYF. DNA of the CDR3: TGTGCCAGCAGCTTGGACGGGGGAGGGCCTCTCGAGCAGTACTTC. The full variable domain, with the rest looked up from reference TRBV5-6 and TRBJ2-7, is DAGVTQSPTHLIKTRGQQVTLRCSPKSGHDTVSWYQQALGQGPQFIFQYYEEEERQRGNFPDRFSGHQFPNYSSELNVNALLLGDSALYLCASSLDGGGPLEQYFGPGTRLTVT.

The rearrangement joins TRBV2 to TRBJ2-4; 7 nucleotides agree with TRBD2. V lost 3 bases and J lost 8; bases outside the gene matches: 10. This CDR3 is built from 15 residues. Germline CDR1 is SNHLY and CDR2 is FYNNEI. CDR3 amino acids: CASSDLGGFMDIQYF. CDR3 DNA sequence: TGTGCCAGCAGTGATCTCGGGGGGTTTATGGACATTCAGTACTTC. Full variable domain (missing parts from reference TRBV2 and TRBJ2-4): EPEVTQTPSHQVTQMGQEVILRCVPISNHLYFYWYRQILGQKVEFLVSFYNNEISEKSEIFDDQFSVERPDGSNFTLKIRSTKLEDSAMYFCASSDLGGFMDIQYFGAGTRLSVL.

The chain has TRBV28 and TRBJ1-5; TRBD1 is a possible D gene (5 bases). V was clipped by 11 bases and J by 6 bases, with 14 bases between them. The CDR3 runs to 12 residues. Germline CDR1 MDHEN, CDR2 SYDVKM. In nucleotides, the CDR3 is TGTGCCGGGGGGGTTACTGGTCAGCCCCAGCATTTT. Encoded protein: CAGGVTGQPQHF.

V is TRBV7-3 and J is TRBJ2-1, with D possibly being TRBD2 (7 bases). The V end was cut by 5 bases, the J end by 0 bases, with 17 bases between. CDR1 and CDR2 from the germline V gene are SGHTA and FQGTGA. The length of the CDR3 is 17 residues. DNA for the CDR3: TGTGCCAGCAGCACACAGGGAGGCGGGAGCTCCTACAATGAGCAGTTCTTC. This encodes CASSTQGGGSSYNEQFF.

The rearrangement joins TRBV6-5 to TRBJ1-5; TRBD1 is a possible D gene (6 bases). V lost 6 bases to trimming and J lost 2 bases, with 14 bases between them. Germline-derived CDR1 and CDR2 are MNHEY and SVGAGI. The CDR3 runs to 15 residues. The CDR3: CASSRGTWGNQPQHF. The CDR3 coding sequence is TGTGCCAGCAGCCGGGGGACATGGGGCAATCAGCCCCAGCATTTT.

The gene calls are TRBV11-2 and TRBJ2-7; 10 bases are shared with TRBD1. The germline gives CDR1 SGHAT, CDR2 FQNNGV. The V segment lost 5 bases and the J segment 2 bases; nucleotides outside the gene matches: 6. The CDR3 sequence is 15 residues long. In nucleotides, the CDR3 is TGTGCCAGCAGCACAGGACAGGGGGTAACCTACGAGCAGTACTTC. Protein product: CASSTGQGVTYEQYF.

The chain uses TRBV6-6 and TRBJ2-7; D is undetermined. The germline V gene has CDR1 MNHNY and CDR2 SVGAGI (reference sequence). The V end was cut by 0 bases, the J end by 0 bases, with 6 bases between. The CDR3 spans 14 residues. The CDR3 protein is CASSYSRSSYEQYF. The CDR3 region has the DNA TGTGCCAGCAGTTACTCCAGGAGCTCCTACGAGCAGTACTTC.

Comments on this clone: The sample carries other DNA sequences with the same CDR3. The chain carries TRBV6-1 and TRBJ1-1; D is ambiguous. The CDR3 sequence is 11 residues long. V lost 7 bases and J lost 1, with 4 bases in between. CDR1 is MNHNS and CDR2 is SASEGT in the germline V gene. CDR3 residues: CASIRNTEAFF. The CDR3 DNA follows: TGTGCCAGCATCCGGAACACTGAAGCTTTCTTT.

DNA for the CDR3: TGTGCCATCAGTGAAATATTGTTTAGGGGAGGGGAGCAGTACTTC. It codes for CAISEILFRGGEQYF. V and J are TRBV10-3 and TRBJ2-7, with TRBD2 matching over 7 bases. The CDR3 length is 15 residues. The junction had 12 bases not matched to a gene; V was cut back by 3 bases and J by 7 bases. From germline, CDR1 is ENHRY and CDR2 SYGVKD.

The rearrangement uses TRBV9 and TRBJ2-6; no reliable D call. The germline CDR1 and CDR2 sequences are SGDLS and YYNGEE. The CDR3 spans 17 residues. The V gene lost 3 bases and the J gene lost 4 bases, with 17 bases spanning the gap. CDR3 protein: CASSAPSRVLGANVLTF. CDR3 bases: TGTGCCAGCAGCGCGCCCTCCAGAGTTTTGGGGGCCAACGTCCTGACTTTC.

As for this clone: The same CDR3 is also encoded by other DNA sequences in this sample. V and J are TRBV6-5 and TRBJ2-7; D is unresolved. V was clipped by 0 bases and J by 4 bases, with 13 bases between them. In germline, CDR1 is MNHEY, CDR2 SVGAGI. This CDR3 has 15 residues. CDR3: CASSYSRQVLYEQYF. CDR3 nucleotides: TGTGCCAGCAGTTACTCCCGGCAGGTGTTATACGAGCAGTACTTC.

Written as DNA, the CDR3 is TGCGCCAGCAGCTTACGAATAACAGGGGCCTACGAGCAGTACTTC. Translation: CASSLRITGAYEQYF. This sequence joins TRBV5-1 and TRBJ2-7; 7 nucleotides match TRBD1. Germline V gene lookup returns CDR1 SGHRS and CDR2 YFSETQ. The CDR3 sequence is 15 residues long. V shed 2 bases, J shed 2 bases, and the junction held 7 bases outside the gene matches.

This chain joins TRBV5-1 and TRBJ2-6, with D perhaps matching TRBD2 (6 bases). CDR1 is SGHRS and CDR2 is YFSETQ in the germline V gene. The CDR3 runs 19 residues. V was cut by 2 bases and J by 0 bases, with 18 bases left in between. The CDR3: CASSFSGRVGSSGANVLTF. The CDR3 coding sequence is TGCGCCAGCAGCTTTAGCGGCAGGGTCGGTTCCTCTGGGGCCAACGTCCTGACTTTC.

CDR3 sequence: CASSYRTGAENIQYF. The CDR3 bases are TGTGCCAGCAGTTACCGGACAGGGGCCGAAAACATTCAGTACTTC. This rearrangement joins TRBV6-5 to TRBJ2-4; 9 bases agree with TRBD1. Germline loops: CDR1 MNHEY, CDR2 SVGAGI. J gave up 5 bases and V 2 bases, and 4 bases lay outside the gene matches. This CDR3 comprises 15 residues.

V and J are TRBV5-1 and TRBJ2-7, with 7 bases matching TRBD1. The CDR3 is made up of 14 amino acids. The germline V gene has CDR1 SGHRS and CDR2 YFSETQ. V lost 4 bases to trimming and J lost 0 bases; unmatched junction nucleotides: 4. CDR3 protein: CASSPTGSSYEQYF. Written as DNA, the CDR3 is TGCGCCAGCAGCCCGACAGGGTCCTCCTACGAGCAGTACTTC. The variable domain in full, completed from reference TRBV5-1 and TRBJ2-7, reads KAGVTQTPRYLIKTRGQQVTLSCSPISGHRSVSWYQQTPGQGLQFLFEYFSETQRNKGNFPGRFSGRQFSNSRSEMNVSTLELGDSALYLCASSPTGSSYEQYFGPGTRLTVT.

This chain links TRBV11-2 with TRBJ2-7, with a possible D match to TRBD1 (6 bases). Germline lookup yields CDR1 SGHAT and CDR2 FQNNGV. Trimming cost V 2 bases and J 2 bases, with 13 bases left between them. The CDR3 is 15 residues long. The CDR3 reads CASSLTYRDPYEQYF. The CDR3 DNA is TGTGCCAGCAGCTTAACCTACAGGGACCCCTACGAGCAGTACTTC.